This T cell receptor (beta chain) was sequenced in a study of T cell responses to AZD1222 COVID-19 vaccine. The germline V gene has CDR1 SEHNR and CDR2 FQNEAQ (reference sequence). The CDR3 totals 16 residues. The trim removed 4 bases at V and 3 bases at J, leaving 9 bases unmatched. This table comes from immunoSEQ multiplex PCR, and its TCRdb copy is limited to in-frame clones, with some not included. The sample has 180,000 or so clones; roughly 92% are singletons. This TCR derives from an adult who received the AZD1222 COVID-19 vaccine. Sequences were derived from peripheral blood, sampled 28 days after the second AZD1222 dose. The chain carries TRBV7-9 and TRBJ1-1; 9 positions match TRBD1. The CDR3 DNA reads as TGTGCCAGCAGCTCTCGGGGACAGGGTCTATACACTGAAGCTTTCTTT. This encodes CASSSRGQGLYTEAFF.